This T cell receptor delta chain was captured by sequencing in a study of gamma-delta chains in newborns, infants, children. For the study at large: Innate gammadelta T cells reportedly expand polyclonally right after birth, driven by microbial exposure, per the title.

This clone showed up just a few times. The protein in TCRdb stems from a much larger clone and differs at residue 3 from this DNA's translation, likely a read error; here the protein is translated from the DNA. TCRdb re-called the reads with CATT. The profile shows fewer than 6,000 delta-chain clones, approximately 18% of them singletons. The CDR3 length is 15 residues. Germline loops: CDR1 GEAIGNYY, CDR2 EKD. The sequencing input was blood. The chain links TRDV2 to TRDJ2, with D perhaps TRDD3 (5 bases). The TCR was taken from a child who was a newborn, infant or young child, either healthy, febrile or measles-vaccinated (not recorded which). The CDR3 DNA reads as TGTGCCCGTGACACCGTGGGGCGGGAGACAGCACAACTCTTCTTT. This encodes CARDTVGRETAQLFF.